This entry describes one T cell receptor beta chain. The data stem from a study of T cell changes during pregnancy in multiple sclerosis. The method was immunoSEQ multiplex PCR; TCRdb's version includes in-frame clones alone and lacks a portion of them. The sample has nearly 70,000 clones, around 92% seen once; the top ten hold around 1.3%. CDR1 is SGHRS, CDR2 YFSETQ, per germline. The V and J ends lost 0 bases and 2 bases respectively, with 11 bases between them. The CDR3 runs 15 residues. The material sequenced was peripheral blood, taken in the second trimester of pregnancy. The clonotype was recovered from a female donor in good health, enrolled as a control in a pregnancy study. V usage is TRBV5-1 and J usage is TRBJ2-5, with D possibly TRBD1 on 5 matching bases. CDR3 sequence (DNA): TGCGCCAGCAGCTTGGGTGGACAAACACAAGAGACCCAGTACTTC. As protein: CASSLGGQTQETQYF.